The source of this T cell receptor (beta chain) is a study of Graves' ophthalmopathy and Graves' hyperthyroidism (dated by TCRdb to 2016 to 2019). Study-level background: A patient counted as having stable hyperthyroidism if there was no progression to ophthalmopathy within 18 months of follow-up. Following sample collection, hyperthyroidism patients were given methimazole at a starting dose of 30 mg daily, and ophthalmopathy patients were given high-dose intravenous methylprednisolone. For independent validation, a separate cohort was made up of some 19 hyperthyroidism patients plus 17 patients who later progressed from hyperthyroidism to ophthalmopathy. T-cell repertoires of thyroid tissue and blood were compared in over five hyperthyroidism patients. To tell Graves' ophthalmopathy apart from Graves' hyperthyroidism, and to predict which patients would progress to ophthalmopathy, the study relied on TCR beta repertoire signatures. In total, 135 blood samples were TCR-sequenced: 40 to 45 ophthalmopathy, approximately 80 hyperthyroidism and roughly 17 hyperthyroidism-to-ophthalmopathy patients. A discovery set of 95 to 100 patients (43 ophthalmopathy, 60 or so stable hyperthyroidism) was enrolled to explore V-J signatures distinguishing ophthalmopathy from hyperthyroidism. The research as a whole found: In validation, the model predicted ophthalmopathy progression with 55% to 71% sensitivity and around 72% specificity; eleven to twelve predicted patients were CT-confirmed with GO in a median of approximately 6.5 months. Sample size was not predetermined statistically, and investigators were not blinded to group allocation. In cross-validation, the 13-signature model distinguished ophthalmopathy from stable hyperthyroidism with 87.88% sensitivity and about 81% specificity, while in the test set the corresponding values were approximately 79% and 70%. Most expanded thyroid clonotypes with frequency above 0.001 were also detected in blood, suggesting blood repertoires may reflect the thyroid immune response.

The germline V gene (reference sequence) sets CDR1 to LGHDT and CDR2 to YNNKEL. V is reduced by 3 bases and J by 0 bases, leaving a spacing of 6 bases between them. The CDR3, from cysteine to phenylalanine, totals 14 residues. Only CDR3 DNA remains: 42 bases, in frame from the first base. For repertoire sequencing, TCR beta CDR3 regions were amplified from RNA transcripts. The first round of RT-PCR was done with HTBI primers and the Qiagen OneStep RT-PCR kit, and was followed by a second round of multiplex PCR, then size selection and purification. Sequencing of the libraries was carried out on an Illumina HiSeq2000 in paired-end mode with 100 bp reads. Per the authors' processing: SOAPnuke was used to process the reads, throwing out any read that had adapters, had uncalled bases, had a mean Phred below 15, or lacked an exact constant-primer or identifier match. COPE v1.2.5 was used to merge the high-quality paired reads. Clonotypes were defined as unique nucleotide sequences and were aligned to IMGT TRB V, D and J references using MiTCR v1.1. The analysis was limited to V-J combinations with a frequency above 0.0001, which together covered 99% to 99.2% of the repertoires. For each V-J combination, a TCR clonal expansion and chaos score was defined as the ratio of F50 clonal expansion to chaos observed in the TCRdist matrix. Features were reduced by Welch's t-statistics and random forest to approximately 13 V-J combinations, which fed a naive Bayes classifier. The Morisita-Horn index was used to measure how similar the thyroid and blood repertoires were. TCRdb reprocessed the public reads (quality trimming at Q25 with fastp, clone calling with MiXCR) and kept in-frame beta chains. Here each entry gathers all rows of one CDR3 protein and keeps the most common genes and DNA. What appears here as the V and J calls and clone size reflects TCRdb's work, not the paper's. This sample is represented by 500,000 to 700,000 distinct CDR3 sequences; about 40% of them were singletons. The top ten hold 4% to 5% of the sample.

Hyperthyroidism patients were newly diagnosed, with disease duration under 2 months, and aged 18 to 65 years. Patients with other autoimmune diseases, uncontrolled infections, pregnancy or lactation were excluded. Clinical symptoms, serum thyroxine, TRAb, thyroid ultrasound and orbital computed tomography formed the basis of the diagnosis. Total RNA was extracted using Trizol reagent, and RNA quality was checked on an Agilent 2100 Bioanalyzer. This clonotype was picked up many times. The antigen it binds to is not known. Base qualities are not provided; no much larger clone lies one nucleotide away. This receptor was obtained from an adult man with Graves' hyperthyroidism. The chain couples TRBV3-1 to TRBJ1-5; the D gene is not confidently resolved. The sequencing sample was made of peripheral blood or thyroid tissue (not recorded which). The CDR3 region has the sequence CASSQLNSNQPQHF. DNA sequence: TGTGCCAGCAGCCAGCTGAATAGCAATCAGCCCCAGCATTTT.